The text below deals with one TCR beta chain. The antigen is not known. Some clones are missing from TCRdb's copy, which holds only in-frame ones; the method was immunoSEQ multiplex PCR. This table holds some 43,000 clones, 80% to 95% found once. These data are taken from a study of cytomegalovirus exposure and HLA in healthy donors. Study-level results: Whilst most TCR sequences proved rare, a subset of public TCRs occurred across many donors. The study put around 180 TCR beta chains on its list as cytomegalovirus-associated.

Germline CDR1 and CDR2: SGHTA and FQGNSA. This CDR3 has 16 residues. The V gene lost 5 bases and the J gene lost 5 bases, with 19 bases spanning the gap. This rearrangement joins TRBV7-2 to TRBJ2-1, with D possibly matching TRBD2 (5 bases). The TCR sequence derives from a man between 18 and 35 years old in good health and CMV-seronegative. The sequenced sample was PBMCs. CDR3 coding DNA: TGTGCCAGCAGCGCCAGACCGAAACGGGGTGACAATGAGCAGTTCTTC. Protein sequence: CASSARPKRGDNEQFF.